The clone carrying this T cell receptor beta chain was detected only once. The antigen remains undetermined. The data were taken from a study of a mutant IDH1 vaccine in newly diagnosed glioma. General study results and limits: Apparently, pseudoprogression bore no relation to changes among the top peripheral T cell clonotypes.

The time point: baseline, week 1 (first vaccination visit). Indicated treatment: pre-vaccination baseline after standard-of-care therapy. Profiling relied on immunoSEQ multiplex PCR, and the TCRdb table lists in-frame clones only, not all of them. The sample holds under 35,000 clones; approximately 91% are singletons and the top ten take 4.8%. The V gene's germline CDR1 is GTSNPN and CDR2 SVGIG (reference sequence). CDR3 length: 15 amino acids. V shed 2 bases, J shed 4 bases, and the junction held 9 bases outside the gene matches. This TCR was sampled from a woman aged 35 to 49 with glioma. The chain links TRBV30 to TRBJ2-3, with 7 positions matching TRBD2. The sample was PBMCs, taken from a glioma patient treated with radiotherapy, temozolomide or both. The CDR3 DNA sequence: TGTGCCTGGAGTCCGAGCGGGAATTGGGCAGATACGCAGTATTTT. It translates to CAWSPSGNWADTQYF.